These 32 T cell receptor beta chains were all obtained from the same sample, sequenced in a study of shared clonotypes between healthy human individuals. The table came from immunoSEQ multiplex PCR; TCRdb's copy has only in-frame clones and leaves some out. The sample has nearly 750,000 clones; roughly 72% are singletons. Sequenced input: memory CD4+ T cells sorted from blood. The subset is: CD45RA-negative fraction. These receptors all come from a woman aged 30 to 39 in good health.

Turning to this clone: Additional DNA sequences in this sample encode the identical CDR3. This chain joins TRBV18 and TRBJ1-1; D is unresolved. Trimming shortened V by 3 bases and J by 1 base, and 6 bases separated the two germline ends. The CDR3 totals 13 residues. CDR1 and CDR2 (germline): KGHSH, LQKENI. CDR3 bases: TGTGCCAGCTCACCCCGGGAGAACACTGAAGCTTTCTTT. Its protein is CASSPRENTEAFF.

This chain joins TRBV7-9 and TRBJ1-1, with D possibly being TRBD1 (5 bases). The germline V gene has CDR1 SEHNR and CDR2 FQNEAQ (reference sequence). Trimming left V 5 bases short and J 3 bases short, with 10 bases between. The CDR3 extends over 13 amino acids. CDR3 amino acids: CASSLDTDTEAFF. In DNA form, the CDR3 reads TGTGCCAGCAGCCTGGACACCGACACTGAAGCTTTCTTT.

The V gene is TRBV6-7, the J gene TRBJ1-5, with D perhaps matching TRBD1 (6 bases). TRBV6-7 is an ORF for which the function is uncertain. The ends were cut back, 7 bases at V and 3 bases at J, with 16 bases in the middle. The CDR3 loop spans 15 amino acids. The CDR3 nucleotides read TGTGCCAGCACTCCCACCGGGACATACAATCAGCCCCAGCATTTT. Its translation: CASTPTGTYNQPQHF.

J is TRBJ1-5 and V is TRBV5-1, with a possible D match to TRBD1 (6 bases). The CDR3 runs to 14 residues. Germline V gene data show CDR1 as SGHRS and CDR2 as YFSETQ. V was pared by 4 bases and J by 8 bases, with 16 bases between. The chain's CDR3 is CASSLIPQGEPQHF. The CDR3 nucleotides are TGCGCCAGCAGCCTCATCCCACAGGGTGAGCCCCAGCATTTT.

The CDR3 DNA is TGTGCCATCAGTGAGACGGGACAGGGAGACTACAATGAGCAGTTCTTC. As protein: CAISETGQGDYNEQFF. The chain recombines TRBV10-3 with TRBJ2-1; TRBD1 matches 9 bases. The CDR3 runs to 16 residues. The V segment lost 2 bases and the J segment 3 bases; nucleotides outside the gene matches: 5. Germline lookup yields CDR1 ENHRY and CDR2 SYGVKD.

V gene TRBV7-9 combines with J gene TRBJ2-3, with D perhaps matching TRBD1 (5 bases). The CDR3 has 12 amino acids. Trimming removed 7 bases at V and 7 bases at J, with 12 bases between. Germline V CDR1 and CDR2: SEHNR, FQNEAQ (reference sequence). CDR3: CASTTGENTQYF. The CDR3 coding sequence is TGTGCCAGCACCACAGGAGAAAATACGCAGTATTTT.

The chain couples TRBV6-1 to TRBJ2-3; unclear D gene. V shed 1 base and J shed 4 bases, with 9 bases lying between them. This CDR3 is built from 14 residues. CDR1 and CDR2 (germline): MNHNS, SASEGT. The CDR3 region is CASSEGSRADTQYF. In nucleotides, the CDR3 is TGTGCCAGCAGTGAAGGGAGTAGGGCAGATACGCAGTATTTT.

This chain joins TRBV5-1 and TRBJ1-2, with D possibly TRBD1 on 6 matching bases. The CDR3 loop spans 15 amino acids. Germline V gene lookup returns CDR1 SGHRS and CDR2 YFSETQ. V was trimmed by 3 bases and J by 7 bases, leaving 19 bases between them. The CDR3 DNA sequence: TGCGCCAGCAGCTCACTCCCAGGGGAGGGTCTTGGCTACACCTTC. Protein product: CASSSLPGEGLGYTF. Combining the CDR3 with reference TRBV5-1 and TRBJ1-2 gives the whole variable domain KAGVTQTPRYLIKTRGQQVTLSCSPISGHRSVSWYQQTPGQGLQFLFEYFSETQRNKGNFPGRFSGRQFSNSRSEMNVSTLELGDSALYLCASSSLPGEGLGYTFGSGTRLTVV.

This clone was observed a few times. Other DNA sequences from this sample encode an identical CDR3 as well. This sequence joins TRBV5-1 and TRBJ2-6, with D perhaps TRBD1 (5 bases). The CDR3 is made up of 15 amino acids. Per the germline V gene, CDR1 is SGHRS and CDR2 is YFSETQ. V was trimmed by 1 base and J by 2 bases, leaving 7 bases between them. The CDR3 region has the DNA TGCGCCAGCAGCTTGTCAGGGACTGGGGCCAACGTCCTGACTTTC. Its translation is CASSLSGTGANVLTF.

Regarding this clone: The same CDR3 can be traced to other DNA sequences in this sample. This chain uses TRBV5-1 with TRBJ2-1, with 14 bases that match TRBD2. The CDR3 totals 15 residues. The germline V gene encodes CDR1 SGHRS and CDR2 YFSETQ. After removal of 4 bases from V and 7 bases from J, the junction contained 4 bases not matched to a gene. CDR3 region: CASSLRLAGGNEQFF. CDR3 bases: TGCGCCAGCAGCCTTAGACTAGCGGGAGGGAATGAGCAGTTCTTC.

This chain links TRBV29-1 with TRBJ1-2, with 12 positions matching TRBD1. The CDR3 totals 13 residues. The germline V gene has CDR1 SQVTM and CDR2 ANQGSEA. The trim removed 3 bases at V and 6 bases at J, leaving 2 bases unmatched. DNA for the CDR3: TGCAGCGTTGAGGGACAGGGGGCAGATGGCTACACCTTC. Translating it yields CSVEGQGADGYTF.

The chain has TRBV5-1 and TRBJ2-5; unclear D gene. V shed 0 bases and J shed 2 bases, with 5 bases lying between them. The CDR3 is 13 residues long. Per the germline V gene, CDR1 is SGHRS and CDR2 is YFSETQ. CDR3 amino acids: CASSLAAQETQYF. CDR3 nucleotide sequence: TGCGCCAGCAGCTTGGCGGCGCAAGAGACCCAGTACTTC.

The gene calls are TRBV7-2 and TRBJ1-2; D possibly corresponds to TRBD1 (5 bases). V gave up 5 bases and J gave up 5 bases, with 18 bases separating them. The CDR3 consists of 15 residues. CDR1 is SGHTA and CDR2 is FQGNSA in the germline V gene. The CDR3: CASSLHGGGGYGYTF. DNA of the CDR3: TGTGCCAGCAGCCTCCACGGGGGAGGAGGGTATGGCTACACCTTC.

The genes are TRBV15 and TRBJ1-6; unclear D gene. V lost 0 bases and J lost 8, with 5 bases in between. Germline-derived CDR1 and CDR2 are LNHNV and YYDKDF (reference sequence). The CDR3 is 13 amino acids. CDR3 residues: CATSRDRYSPLHF. As DNA, the CDR3 is TGTGCCACCAGCAGAGATCGGTATTCACCCCTCCACTTT.

The rearrangement uses TRBV5-6 and TRBJ1-1, with 7 positions matching TRBD1. Germline V lookup: CDR1 SGHDT, CDR2 YYEEEE. V dropped 2 bases and J dropped 1; count of bases not matched to a gene: 2. The CDR3 runs 14 residues. The CDR3 nucleotides are TGTGCCAGCAGCTTCGGGACAGAGAACACTGAAGCTTTCTTT. Translated: CASSFGTENTEAFF. Looking up the rest from reference TRBV5-6 and TRBJ1-1 gives the full variable domain: DAGVTQSPTHLIKTRGQQVTLRCSPKSGHDTVSWYQQALGQGPQFIFQYYEEEERQRGNFPDRFSGHQFPNYSSELNVNALLLGDSALYLCASSFGTENTEAFFGQGTRLTVV.

The CDR3 loop reads CASTNPGNTEAFF. DNA of the CDR3: TGTGCCAGCACAAATCCAGGGAACACTGAAGCTTTCTTT. The chain has TRBV6-5 and TRBJ1-1, with D uncertain. V shed 7 bases and J shed 1 base, with 10 bases lying between them. Per germline, CDR1 MNHEY and CDR2 SVGAGI. The CDR3 consists of 13 residues.

The chain is built from TRBV27 and TRBJ1-6, with unresolved D. The germline V gene encodes CDR1 MNHEY and CDR2 SMNVEV (reference sequence). Trimming took 3 bases from V and 8 from J, leaving 8 bases between them. The CDR3 covers 13 residues. The CDR3 DNA sequence: TGTGCCAGCAGTTTTGGCCGGGATTCACCCCTCCACTTT. This sequence encodes CASSFGRDSPLHF.

The sample holds a few counts of this clone. The rearrangement joins TRBV29-1 to TRBJ1-2; 8 bases align to TRBD1. Looked up from germline, CDR1 is SQVTM and CDR2 is ANQGSEA. CDR3 size: 13 residues. V lost 4 bases and J lost 3; bases outside the gene matches: 4. The CDR3 here is CSVAGTGDYGYTF. The CDR3 nucleotides read TGCAGCGTTGCAGGGACAGGAGACTATGGCTACACCTTC.

This chain links TRBV29-1 with TRBJ1-1; no definite D call. This CDR3 contains 11 residues. Trimming removed 2 bases from V and 1 base from J, with 2 bases in between. Germline CDR1 is SQVTM and CDR2 is ANQGSEA. The CDR3 coding sequence is TGCAGCGTTGAACCGAACACTGAAGCTTTCTTT. Translation gives CSVEPNTEAFF.

Regarding this clone: This same CDR3 is encoded by further DNA sequences in the sample. The rearrangement links TRBV11-2 to TRBJ2-7; D unresolved. In germline, CDR1 is SGHAT, CDR2 FQNNGV. This CDR3 contains 11 residues. The V end lost 5 bases, the J end lost 1 base, and 3 bases lay between the germline ends. CDR3 sequence reads: CASSRSYEQYF. The CDR3 DNA follows: TGTGCCAGCAGCAGATCCTACGAGCAGTACTTC.

This chain connects TRBV11-2 to TRBJ1-1; D gene ambiguous. This CDR3 has 13 amino acids. The germline V gene encodes CDR1 SGHAT and CDR2 FQNNGV. Trimming shortened V by 8 bases and J by 4 bases, and 14 bases separated the two germline ends. The CDR3, as DNA: TGTGCCAGCCGTTCTCCCTGGACCACTGAAGCTTTCTTT. Translation: CASRSPWTTEAFF.

This sequence joins TRBV27 and TRBJ2-7; the D gene is possibly TRBD1 (6 bases). V was trimmed by 8 bases and J by 2 bases, leaving 22 bases between them. The CDR3 totals 16 residues. Germline CDR1 reads MNHEY; CDR2 reads SMNVEV (reference sequence). CDR3 sequence: CASPEARDNPTYEQYF. CDR3 bases: TGTGCCAGCCCCGAAGCTAGGGACAATCCAACCTACGAGCAGTACTTC.

The chain uses TRBV2 and TRBJ2-1; D unclear. Germline V CDR1 and CDR2: SNHLY, FYNNEI. The CDR3 is made up of 15 amino acids. Trimming stripped 7 bases from V and 6 bases from J, with 19 bases between. The CDR3 spells CASTARAEKGNEQFF. The CDR3 nucleotides are TGTGCCAGCACTGCCCGGGCCGAAAAGGGCAATGAGCAGTTCTTC.

This sequence joins TRBV4-2 and TRBJ2-7, with TRBD2 identical over 13 bases. The germline V gene has CDR1 LGHNA and CDR2 YNFKEQ. The CDR3 has 14 amino acids. The V segment lost 1 base and the J segment 7 bases; nucleotides outside the gene matches: 1. The CDR3 is CASSQGLAGGEQYF. The CDR3, as DNA: TGTGCCAGCAGCCAAGGACTAGCGGGAGGTGAGCAGTACTTC.

The rearrangement links TRBV19 to TRBJ1-2; the D is unclear. This CDR3 spans 14 amino acids. The V gene's germline CDR1 is LNHDA and CDR2 SQIVND (reference sequence). V was clipped by 3 bases and J by 2 bases, with 10 bases between them. CDR3 DNA: TGTGCCAGTAGTATGGATCACCGCAACTATGGCTACACCTTC. Amino acid sequence: CASSMDHRNYGYTF.

The chain is built from TRBV28 and TRBJ2-7; 12 bases fit TRBD2. Germline V CDR1 and CDR2: MDHEN, SYDVKM. The CDR3 is 18 residues long. The V and J ends lost 3 bases and 0 bases, in that order; junction bases with no gene match: 9. The CDR3 DNA sequence: TGTGCCAGCAGTTTCTACCTCGGACTAGCGGGATTCTCCTACGAGCAGTACTTC. It specifies CASSFYLGLAGFSYEQYF.

The chain is built from TRBV4-1 and TRBJ2-1; 13 nucleotides line up with TRBD2. Germline CDR1 reads MGHRA; CDR2 reads YSYEKL. V dropped 2 bases and J dropped 7; count of bases not matched to a gene: 5. The CDR3 is made up of 16 amino acids. This chain's CDR3 is CASSQPGLAGENEQFF. The CDR3 DNA sequence: TGCGCCAGCAGCCAACCTGGACTAGCGGGAGAGAATGAGCAGTTCTTC.

There are many counts of this clone. This chain uses TRBV6-5 with TRBJ1-1; D uncertain. V lost 5 bases to trimming and J lost 4 bases, with 14 bases between them. Germline CDR1 and CDR2: MNHEY and SVGAGI. The CDR3 runs to 14 residues. CDR3 loop: CASSEGQESTEAFF. Written as DNA, the CDR3 is TGTGCCAGCAGTGAAGGTCAGGAGTCCACTGAAGCTTTCTTT.

The chain is built from TRBV27 and TRBJ2-5; D possibly matches TRBD1 or TRBD2 (5 bases each). The tail of the sequence fits TRBJ2-7 better, so the J call may be wrong. There are 13 residues in the CDR3. CDR1 and CDR2 from the germline V gene are MNHEY and SMNVEV (reference sequence). The CDR3 is CASSRGDSYEQYF. CDR3 DNA: TGTGCCAGCAGTCGGGGCGATTCCTACGAGCAGTACTTC.

The chain employs TRBV28 and TRBJ2-1; D is unresolved. Trimming removed 3 bases from V and 8 bases from J, with 11 bases in between. In germline, CDR1 is MDHEN, CDR2 SYDVKM. The CDR3 consists of 13 residues. CDR3 nucleotides: TGTGCCAGCAGTTTGATAAGTTGGGATGAGCAGTTCTTC. It specifies CASSLISWDEQFF.

V is TRBV19 and J is TRBJ2-5; D not certain. V gave up 5 bases and J gave up 4 bases, with 14 bases separating them. Per germline, CDR1 LNHDA and CDR2 SQIVND (reference sequence). The CDR3 is made up of 14 amino acids. CDR3 sequence (DNA): TGTGCCAGTAGTCCCATGGGCGCCCTAGAGACCCAGTACTTC. Its translation is CASSPMGALETQYF.

This clone was observed a few times. The rearrangement links TRBV6-5 to TRBJ2-1; D remains ambiguous. The CDR3 is made up of 13 amino acids. The germline V gene has CDR1 MNHEY and CDR2 SVGAGI. V lost 6 bases to trimming and J lost 7 bases, with 13 bases between them. This chain's CDR3 is CASSRQIRNEQFF. The CDR3 DNA sequence: TGTGCCAGCAGCCGACAAATAAGGAATGAGCAGTTCTTC.